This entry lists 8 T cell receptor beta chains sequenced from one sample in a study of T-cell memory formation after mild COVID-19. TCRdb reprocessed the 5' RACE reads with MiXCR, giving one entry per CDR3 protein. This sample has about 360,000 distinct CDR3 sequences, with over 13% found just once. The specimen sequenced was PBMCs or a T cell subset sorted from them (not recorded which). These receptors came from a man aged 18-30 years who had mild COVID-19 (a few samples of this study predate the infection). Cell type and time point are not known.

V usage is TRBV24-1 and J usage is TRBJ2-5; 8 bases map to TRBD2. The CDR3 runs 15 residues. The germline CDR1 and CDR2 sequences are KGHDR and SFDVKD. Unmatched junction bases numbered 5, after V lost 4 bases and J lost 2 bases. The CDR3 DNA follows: TGTGCCACCAGTGACCCAGGACTAGCACAAGAGACCCAGTACTTC. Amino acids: CATSDPGLAQETQYF.

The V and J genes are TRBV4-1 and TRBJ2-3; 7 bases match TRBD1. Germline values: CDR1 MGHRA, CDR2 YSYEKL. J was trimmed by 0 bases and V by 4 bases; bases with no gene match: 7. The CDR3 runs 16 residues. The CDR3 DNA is TGCGCCAGCAGCCCATTCGCCAGGGGGAGCACAGATACGCAGTATTTT. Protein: CASSPFARGSTDTQYF.

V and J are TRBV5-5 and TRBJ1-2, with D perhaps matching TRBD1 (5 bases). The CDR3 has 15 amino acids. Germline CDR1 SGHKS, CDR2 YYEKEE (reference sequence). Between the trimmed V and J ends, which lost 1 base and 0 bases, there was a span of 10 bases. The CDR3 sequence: CASSLLDRTNYGYTF. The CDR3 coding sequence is TGTGCCAGCAGCTTGCTTGACAGAACTAACTATGGCTACACCTTC.

CDR3 in DNA: TGTGCCAGTAGTGGCATGCCCCGCGTGGATACGCAGTATTTT. Its translation: CASSGMPRVDTQYF. The rearrangement uses TRBV19 and TRBJ2-3; D ambiguous. CDR3 length: 14 residues. Germline CDR1 and CDR2: LNHDA and SQIVND (reference sequence). Trimming took 5 bases from V and 6 from J, leaving 15 bases between them.

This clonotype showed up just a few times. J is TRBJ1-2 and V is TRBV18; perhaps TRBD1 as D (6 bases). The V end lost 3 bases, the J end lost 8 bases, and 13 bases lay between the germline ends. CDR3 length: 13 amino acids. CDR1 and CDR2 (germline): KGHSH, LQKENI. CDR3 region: CASSPPGQGGYTF. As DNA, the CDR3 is TGTGCCAGCTCACCGCCAGGCCAGGGGGGCTACACCTTC.

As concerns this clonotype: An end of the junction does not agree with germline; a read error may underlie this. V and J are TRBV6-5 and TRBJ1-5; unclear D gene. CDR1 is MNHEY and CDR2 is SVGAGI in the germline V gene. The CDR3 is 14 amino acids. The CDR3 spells CACSYGVSNQPQHF. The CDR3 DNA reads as TGTGCCTGCAGTTACGGGGTAAGCAATCAGCCCCAGCATTTT.

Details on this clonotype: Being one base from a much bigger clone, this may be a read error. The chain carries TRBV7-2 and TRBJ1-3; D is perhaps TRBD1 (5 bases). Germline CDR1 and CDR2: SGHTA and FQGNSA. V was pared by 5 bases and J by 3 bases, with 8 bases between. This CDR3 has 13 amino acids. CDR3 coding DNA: TGTGCCAGCAGCCCCAGGGTTGGAAACACCATATATTTT. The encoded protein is CASSPRVGNTIYF.

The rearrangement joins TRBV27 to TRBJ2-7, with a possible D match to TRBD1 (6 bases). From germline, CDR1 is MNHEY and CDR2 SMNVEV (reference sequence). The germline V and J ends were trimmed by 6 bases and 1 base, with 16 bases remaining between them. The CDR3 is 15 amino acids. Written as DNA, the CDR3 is TGTGCCAGCAGGAGAGGACAGCTACCATCCTACGAGCAGTACTTC. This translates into CASRRGQLPSYEQYF.